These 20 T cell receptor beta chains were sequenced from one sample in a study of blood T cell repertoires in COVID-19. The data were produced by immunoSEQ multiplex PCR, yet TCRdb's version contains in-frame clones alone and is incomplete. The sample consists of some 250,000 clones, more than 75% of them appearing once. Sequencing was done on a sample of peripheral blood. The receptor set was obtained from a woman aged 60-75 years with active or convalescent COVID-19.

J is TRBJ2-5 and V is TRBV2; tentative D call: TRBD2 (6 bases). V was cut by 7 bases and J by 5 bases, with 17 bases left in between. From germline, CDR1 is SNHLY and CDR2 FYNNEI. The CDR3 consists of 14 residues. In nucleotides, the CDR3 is TGTGCCAGCAAATTTAGCGGTGCCAGGGAGACCCAGTACTTC. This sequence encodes CASKFSGARETQYF.

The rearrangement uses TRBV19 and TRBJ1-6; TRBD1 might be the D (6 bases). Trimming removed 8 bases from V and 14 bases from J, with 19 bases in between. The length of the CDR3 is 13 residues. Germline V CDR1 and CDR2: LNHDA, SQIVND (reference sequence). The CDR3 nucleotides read TGTGCCAGTGCGGACAGCCTGCATAGGGCCCTCCACTTT. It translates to CASADSLHRALHF.

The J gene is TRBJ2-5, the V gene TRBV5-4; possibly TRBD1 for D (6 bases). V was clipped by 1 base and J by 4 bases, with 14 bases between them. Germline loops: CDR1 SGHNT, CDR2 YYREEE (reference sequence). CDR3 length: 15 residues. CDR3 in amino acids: CASSLNRVGPETQYF. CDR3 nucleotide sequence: TGTGCCAGCAGCTTGAACAGGGTTGGGCCAGAGACCCAGTACTTC.

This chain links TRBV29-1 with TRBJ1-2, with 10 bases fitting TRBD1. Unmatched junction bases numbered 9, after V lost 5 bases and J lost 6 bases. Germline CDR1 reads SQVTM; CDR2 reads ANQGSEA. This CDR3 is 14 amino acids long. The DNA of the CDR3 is TGCAGCGTTCCCCGACAGGGGGCACTTAATGGCTACACCTTC. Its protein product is CSVPRQGALNGYTF.

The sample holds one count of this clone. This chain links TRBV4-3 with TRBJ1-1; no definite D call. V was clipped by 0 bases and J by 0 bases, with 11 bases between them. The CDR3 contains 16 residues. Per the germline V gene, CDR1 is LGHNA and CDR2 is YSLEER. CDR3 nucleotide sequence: TGCGCCAGCAGCCAAGAACTTCCGGGGATGAACACTGAAGCTTTCTTT. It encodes CASSQELPGMNTEAFF.

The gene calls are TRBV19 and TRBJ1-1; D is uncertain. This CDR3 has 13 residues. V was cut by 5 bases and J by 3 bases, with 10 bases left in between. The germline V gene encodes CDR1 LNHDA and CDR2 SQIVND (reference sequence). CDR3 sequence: CASSADGYTEAFF. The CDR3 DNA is TGTGCCAGTAGTGCTGACGGGTACACTGAAGCTTTCTTT.

The CDR3 coding sequence is TGTGCCAGCAGTGAATGGGGGGTGAGCACAGATACGCAGTATTTT. This gives the protein CASSEWGVSTDTQYF. The chain recombines TRBV6-4 with TRBJ2-3, with D tentatively TRBD2 (6 bases). The ends were cut back, 3 bases at V and 0 bases at J, with 10 bases in the middle. The length of the CDR3 is 15 residues. CDR1 is MRHNA and CDR2 is SNTAGT in the germline V gene.

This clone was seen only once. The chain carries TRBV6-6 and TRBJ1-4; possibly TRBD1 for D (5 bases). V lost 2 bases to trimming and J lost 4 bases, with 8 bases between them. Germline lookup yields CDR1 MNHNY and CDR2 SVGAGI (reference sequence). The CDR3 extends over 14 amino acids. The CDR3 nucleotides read TGTGCCAGCAGTTACCCCCAGGGTAATGAAAAACTGTTTTTT. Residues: CASSYPQGNEKLFF.

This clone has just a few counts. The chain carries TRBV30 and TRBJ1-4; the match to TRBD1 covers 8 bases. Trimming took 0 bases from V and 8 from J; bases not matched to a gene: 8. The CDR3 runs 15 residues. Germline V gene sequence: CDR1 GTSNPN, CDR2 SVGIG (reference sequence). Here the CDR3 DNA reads TGTGCCTGGAGTGTACGACAGGGGCTGAGGGAAAAACTGTTTTTT. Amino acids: CAWSVRQGLREKLFF.

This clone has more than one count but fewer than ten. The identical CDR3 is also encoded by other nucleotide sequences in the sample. CDR3 in DNA: TGTGCCTGGAGTAGGCAGGGAAACCAGCCCCAGCATTTT. Its protein is CAWSRQGNQPQHF. This sequence joins TRBV30 and TRBJ1-5; a weak D match, TRBD1 (5 bases). Trimming removed 2 bases from V and 7 bases from J, with 12 bases in between. CDR1 and CDR2 (germline): GTSNPN, SVGIG (reference sequence). The CDR3 covers 13 residues. The full variable domain, its missing parts supplied by reference TRBV30 and TRBJ1-5, is SQTIHQWPATLVQPVGSPLSLECTVEGTSNPNLYWYRQAAGRGLQLLFYSVGIGQISSEVPQNLSASRPQDRQFILSSKKLLLSDSGFYLCAWSRQGNQPQHFGDGTRLSIL.

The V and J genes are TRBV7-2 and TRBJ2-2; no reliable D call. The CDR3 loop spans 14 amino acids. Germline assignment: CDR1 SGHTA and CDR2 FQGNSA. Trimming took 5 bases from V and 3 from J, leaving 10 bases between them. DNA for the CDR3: TGTGCCAGCAGCGTCAGGATCGACACCGGGGAGCTGTTTTTT. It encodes CASSVRIDTGELFF.

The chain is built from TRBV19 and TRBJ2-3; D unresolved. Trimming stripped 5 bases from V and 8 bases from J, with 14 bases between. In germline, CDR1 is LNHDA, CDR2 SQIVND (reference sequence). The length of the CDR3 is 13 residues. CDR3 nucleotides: TGTGCCAGTAGTTCCGGTACACAGTCTACGCAGTATTTT. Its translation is CASSSGTQSTQYF.

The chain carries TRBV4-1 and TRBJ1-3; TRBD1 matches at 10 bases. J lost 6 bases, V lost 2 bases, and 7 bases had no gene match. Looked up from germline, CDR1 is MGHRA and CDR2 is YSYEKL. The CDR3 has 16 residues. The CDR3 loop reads CASSQTTGTGENTIYF. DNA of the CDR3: TGCGCCAGCAGCCAAACAACGGGGACAGGGGAAAACACCATATATTTT.

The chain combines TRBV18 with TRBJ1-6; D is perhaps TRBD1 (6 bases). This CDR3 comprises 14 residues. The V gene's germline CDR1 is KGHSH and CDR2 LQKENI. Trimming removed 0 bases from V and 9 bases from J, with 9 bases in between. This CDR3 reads CASSPPGGSSPLHF. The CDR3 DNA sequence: TGTGCCAGCTCACCACCAGGGGGTAGTTCACCCCTCCACTTT.

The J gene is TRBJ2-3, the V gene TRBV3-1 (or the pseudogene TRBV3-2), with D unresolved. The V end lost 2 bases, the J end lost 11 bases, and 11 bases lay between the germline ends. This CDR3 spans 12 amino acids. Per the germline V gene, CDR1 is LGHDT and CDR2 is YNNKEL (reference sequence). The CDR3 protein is CASSQSRFGQYF. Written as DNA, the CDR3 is TGTGCCAGCAGCCAAAGTCGATTCGGGCAGTATTTT.

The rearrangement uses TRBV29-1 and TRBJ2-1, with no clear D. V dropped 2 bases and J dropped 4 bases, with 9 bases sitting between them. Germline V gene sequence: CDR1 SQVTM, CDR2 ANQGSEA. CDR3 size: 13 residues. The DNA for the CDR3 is TGCAGCGTTGAAACGATCGCGTACAATGAGCAGTTCTTC. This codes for CSVETIAYNEQFF.

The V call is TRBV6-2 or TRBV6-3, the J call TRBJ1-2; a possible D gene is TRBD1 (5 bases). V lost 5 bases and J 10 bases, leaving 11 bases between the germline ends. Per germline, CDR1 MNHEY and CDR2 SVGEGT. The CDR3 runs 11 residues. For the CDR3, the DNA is TGTGCCAGCAGTCCCCAAGGGGACTACACCTTC. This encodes CASSPQGDYTF.

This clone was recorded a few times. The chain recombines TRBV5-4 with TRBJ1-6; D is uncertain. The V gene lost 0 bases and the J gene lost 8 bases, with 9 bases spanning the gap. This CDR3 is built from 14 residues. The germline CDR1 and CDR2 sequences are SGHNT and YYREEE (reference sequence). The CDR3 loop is CASSLDPDYSPLHF. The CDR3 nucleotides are TGTGCCAGCAGCTTGGATCCAGATTATTCACCCCTCCACTTT.

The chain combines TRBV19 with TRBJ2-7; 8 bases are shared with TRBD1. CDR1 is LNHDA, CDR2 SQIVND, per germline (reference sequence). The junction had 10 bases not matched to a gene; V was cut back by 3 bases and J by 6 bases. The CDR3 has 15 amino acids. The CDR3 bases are TGTGCCAGTAGTATTATCGGGACAGGAGTCGTCGAGCAGTACTTC. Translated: CASSIIGTGVVEQYF. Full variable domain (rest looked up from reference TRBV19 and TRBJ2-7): DGGITQSPKYLFRKEGQNVTLSCEQNLNHDAMYWYRQDPGQGLRLIYYSQIVNDFQKGDIAEGYSVSREKKESFPLTVTSAQKNPTAFYLCASSIIGTGVVEQYFGPGTRLTVT.

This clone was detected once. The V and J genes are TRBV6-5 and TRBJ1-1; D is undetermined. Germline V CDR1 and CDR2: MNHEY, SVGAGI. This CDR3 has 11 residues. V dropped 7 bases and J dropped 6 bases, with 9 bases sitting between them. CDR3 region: CASNSWPEAFF. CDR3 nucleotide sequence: TGTGCCAGCAATTCGTGGCCTGAAGCTTTCTTT.